A single sample gave rise to the 9 T cell receptor beta chains below, sequenced in a study of cytomegalovirus exposure and HLA in healthy donors. Both 60 Vbeta primers and 13 Jbeta primers went into the PCR. Only in-frame clones appear in the TCRdb table, and some are missing; sequencing was by immunoSEQ multiplex PCR. This table holds 100,000 or so clones, 77% found once. Material: PBMCs. The source of these receptors is a middle-aged man in good health and CMV-seropositive.

This clone came up a few times. The rearrangement joins TRBV11-2 to TRBJ1-2, with 9 bases fitting TRBD1. The germline V gene has CDR1 SGHAT and CDR2 FQNNGV. CDR3 length equals 14 residues. V lost 5 bases to trimming and J lost 5 bases; unmatched junction nucleotides: 6. CDR3 residues: CASSADRGRYGYTF. CDR3 DNA: TGTGCCAGCAGCGCGGACAGGGGCCGTTATGGCTACACCTTC.

This clone is a singleton in its sample. The chain employs TRBV5-1 and TRBJ2-3, with 9 bases fitting TRBD2. J gave up 5 bases and V 3 bases, and 13 bases lay outside the gene matches. CDR1 is SGHRS and CDR2 is YFSETQ in the germline V gene. CDR3 length equals 17 residues. This CDR3 reads CASSSLTGGGAGDTQYF. The CDR3 DNA reads as TGCGCCAGCAGCTCCCTGACGGGCGGGGGGGCCGGAGATACGCAGTATTTT. The complete variable domain, with remaining parts taken from reference TRBV5-1 and TRBJ2-3, reads KAGVTQTPRYLIKTRGQQVTLSCSPISGHRSVSWYQQTPGQGLQFLFEYFSETQRNKGNFPGRFSGRQFSNSRSEMNVSTLELGDSALYLCASSSLTGGGAGDTQYFGPGTRLTVL.

This chain joins TRBV15 and TRBJ1-6, with D hard to call. CDR1 is LNHNV and CDR2 is YYDKDF in the germline V gene (reference sequence). V lost 0 bases and J lost 6, with 9 bases in between. This CDR3 is built from 15 residues. CDR3 sequence reads: CATSRDVAGNSPLHF. In DNA form, the CDR3 reads TGTGCCACCAGCAGAGATGTAGCTGGTAATTCACCCCTCCACTTT.

The chain links TRBV13 to TRBJ2-2; 8 nucleotides match TRBD2. Trimming at V came to 1 base and at J to 6 bases, leaving 7 bases not matched to a gene. Germline lookup yields CDR1 PRHDT and CDR2 FYEKMQ (reference sequence). The CDR3 length is 16 residues. The CDR3 coding sequence is TGTGCCAGCAGCTTAGCCAGCGGGGGTATTGCCGGGGAGCTGTTTTTT. It specifies CASSLASGGIAGELFF.

The chain carries TRBV5-1 and TRBJ2-3; 11 nucleotides match TRBD2. Germline V gives CDR1 SGHRS, CDR2 YFSETQ. V dropped 4 bases and J dropped 4; count of bases not matched to a gene: 23. The CDR3 length is 21 residues. The CDR3, as DNA: TGCGCCAGCAGCCCCCTGAGTGGTACTAGCGGGGGTGGCTTTCTGGCAGATACGCAGTATTTT. This translates into CASSPLSGTSGGGFLADTQYF.

The gene calls are TRBV5-1 and TRBJ2-7; a weak D match, TRBD1 (6 bases). The ends were cut back, 2 bases at V and 10 bases at J, with 16 bases in the middle. The CDR3 is 13 amino acids. The germline CDR1 and CDR2 sequences are SGHRS and YFSETQ. The CDR3 region is CASSFASGEAQYF. The CDR3 nucleotides read TGCGCCAGCAGCTTTGCGTCAGGGGAAGCACAGTACTTC.

This chain joins TRBV5-6 and TRBJ2-6; a possible D gene is TRBD1 (6 bases). V lost 2 bases to trimming and J lost 3 bases, with 9 bases between them. Per germline, CDR1 SGHDT and CDR2 YYEEEE. The CDR3 consists of 15 residues. The CDR3 sequence is CASSLQGSGANVLTF. For the CDR3, the DNA is TGTGCCAGCAGCTTACAGGGTAGTGGGGCCAACGTCCTGACTTTC.

The V call is TRBV10-3, the J call TRBJ1-4, with a possible D match to TRBD1 (5 bases). CDR1 is ENHRY, CDR2 SYGVKD, per germline. CDR3 length: 14 residues. V was shortened by 2 bases and J by 12 bases, with 16 bases between the two germline ends. The chain's CDR3 is CAISEEGANSQLFF. The CDR3 DNA reads as TGTGCCATCAGTGAGGAAGGGGCCAACTCCCAACTGTTTTTT.

The V and J genes are TRBV5-1 and TRBJ1-2; D gene ambiguous. Trimming removed 2 bases at V and 4 bases at J, with 15 bases between. The CDR3 is made up of 15 amino acids. Germline values: CDR1 SGHRS, CDR2 YFSETQ. As DNA, the CDR3 is TGCGCCAGCAGCTTTTTTCACAATTTTATCTATGGCTACACCTTC. Encoded protein: CASSFFHNFIYGYTF.